The entry below gives a single T cell receptor beta chain sequence along with its context. The antigen is not known. The data derive from a study of T cell responses to AZD1222 COVID-19 vaccine. Profiled with immunoSEQ multiplex PCR; TCRdb holds only in-frame clones, not every one. The sample holds 83,000 or so clones, 80% to 95% seen once. Findings and limits, study-wide: Repertoires were obtained solely post-peak T cell response. Donor demographics were predominantly white British with a female majority; clonal diversity may be underestimated. Among AZD1222 vaccinees, only six or seven were seropositive at baseline. Reportedly, close to half of spike-specific TCRs are directed against unmutated variant regions.

Deletions cut 3 bases from V and 0 bases from J, with 17 bases between. The CDR3 has 17 residues. CDR1 is SGDLS and CDR2 is YYNGEE in the germline V gene. The rearrangement uses TRBV9 and TRBJ2-3, with D perhaps matching TRBD1 (6 bases). The material sequenced was peripheral blood, taken 28 days after the second AZD1222 dose. This receptor was identified in an adult who received the AZD1222 COVID-19 vaccine. Here the CDR3 DNA reads TGTGCCAGCAGCGCCGGATATGGGGGCGGCAGCACAGATACGCAGTATTTT. Translation gives CASSAGYGGGSTDTQYF.